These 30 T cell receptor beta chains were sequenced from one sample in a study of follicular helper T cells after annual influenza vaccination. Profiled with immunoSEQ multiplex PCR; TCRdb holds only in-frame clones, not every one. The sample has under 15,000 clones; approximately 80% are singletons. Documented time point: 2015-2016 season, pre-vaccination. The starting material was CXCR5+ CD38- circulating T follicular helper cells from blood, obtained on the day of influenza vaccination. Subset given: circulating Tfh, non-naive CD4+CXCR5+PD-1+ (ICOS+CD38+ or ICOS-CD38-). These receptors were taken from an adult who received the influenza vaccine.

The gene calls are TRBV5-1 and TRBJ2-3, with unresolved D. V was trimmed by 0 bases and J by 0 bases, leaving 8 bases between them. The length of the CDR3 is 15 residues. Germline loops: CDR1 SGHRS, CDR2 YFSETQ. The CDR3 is CASSLEDPSTDTQYF. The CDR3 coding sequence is TGCGCCAGCAGCTTGGAGGACCCAAGCACAGATACGCAGTATTTT.

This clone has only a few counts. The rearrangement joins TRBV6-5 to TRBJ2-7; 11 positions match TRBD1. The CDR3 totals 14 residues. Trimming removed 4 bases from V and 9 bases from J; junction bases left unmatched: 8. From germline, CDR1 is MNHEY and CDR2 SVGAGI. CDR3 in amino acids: CASSFGTGGFGQYF. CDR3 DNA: TGTGCCAGCAGTTTTGGGACAGGGGGTTTTGGGCAGTACTTC.

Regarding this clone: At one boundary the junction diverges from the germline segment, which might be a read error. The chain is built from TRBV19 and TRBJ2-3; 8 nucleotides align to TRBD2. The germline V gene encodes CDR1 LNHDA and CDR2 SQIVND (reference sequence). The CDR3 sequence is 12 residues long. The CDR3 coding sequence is TGCCGGGGGGGCTACAGTATAGATACGCAGTATTTT. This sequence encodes CRGGYSIDTQYF.

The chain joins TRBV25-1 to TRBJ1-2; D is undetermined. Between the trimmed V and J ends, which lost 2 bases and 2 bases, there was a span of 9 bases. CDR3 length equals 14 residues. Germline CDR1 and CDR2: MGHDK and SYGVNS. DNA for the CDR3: TGTGCCAGCAGTGAAATCAACGGCAACTATGGCTACACCTTC. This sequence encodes CASSEINGNYGYTF.

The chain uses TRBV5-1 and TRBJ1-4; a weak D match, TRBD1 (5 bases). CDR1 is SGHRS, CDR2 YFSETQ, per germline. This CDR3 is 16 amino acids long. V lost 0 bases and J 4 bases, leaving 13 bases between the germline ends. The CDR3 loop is CASSLGQGSNNEKLFF. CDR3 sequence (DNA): TGCGCCAGCAGCTTGGGGCAGGGTAGTAATAATGAAAAACTGTTTTTT.

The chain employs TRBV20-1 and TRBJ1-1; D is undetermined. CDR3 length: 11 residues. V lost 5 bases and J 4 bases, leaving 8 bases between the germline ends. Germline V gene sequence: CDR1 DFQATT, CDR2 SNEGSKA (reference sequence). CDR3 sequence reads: CSARKSTEAFF. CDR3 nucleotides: TGCAGTGCTCGGAAAAGCACTGAAGCTTTCTTT.

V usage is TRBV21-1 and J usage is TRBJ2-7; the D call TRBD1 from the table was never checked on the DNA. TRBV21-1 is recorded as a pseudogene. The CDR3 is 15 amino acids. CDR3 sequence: CASSKAGAVAYEQYF. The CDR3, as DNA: TGTGCCAGCAGCAAAGCGGGGGCGGTGGCCTACGAGCAGTACTTC.

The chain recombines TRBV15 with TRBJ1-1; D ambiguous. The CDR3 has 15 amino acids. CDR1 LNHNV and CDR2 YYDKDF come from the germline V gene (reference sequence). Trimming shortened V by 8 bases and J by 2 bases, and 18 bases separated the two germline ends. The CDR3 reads CATEGGMGVNTEAFF. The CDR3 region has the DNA TGTGCCACCGAGGGCGGAATGGGCGTTAACACTGAAGCTTTCTTT. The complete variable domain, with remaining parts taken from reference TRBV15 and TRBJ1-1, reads DAMVIQNPRYQVTQFGKPVTLSCSQTLNHNVMYWYQQKSSQAPKLLFHYYDKDFNNEADTPDNFQSRRPNTSFCFLDIRSPGLGDTAMYLCATEGGMGVNTEAFFGQGTRLTVV.

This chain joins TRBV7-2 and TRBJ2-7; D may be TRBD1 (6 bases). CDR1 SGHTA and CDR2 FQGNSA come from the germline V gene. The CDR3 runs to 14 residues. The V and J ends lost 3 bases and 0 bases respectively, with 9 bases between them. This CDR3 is CASSFLGGSYEQYF. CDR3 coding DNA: TGTGCCAGCAGCTTCTTAGGGGGCTCCTACGAGCAGTACTTC. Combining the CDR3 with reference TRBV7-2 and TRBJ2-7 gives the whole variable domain GAGVSQSPSNKVTEKGKDVELRCDPISGHTALYWYRQSLGQGLEFLIYFQGNSAPDKSGLPSDRFSAERTGGSVSTLTIQRTQQEDSAVYLCASSFLGGSYEQYFGPGTRLTVT.

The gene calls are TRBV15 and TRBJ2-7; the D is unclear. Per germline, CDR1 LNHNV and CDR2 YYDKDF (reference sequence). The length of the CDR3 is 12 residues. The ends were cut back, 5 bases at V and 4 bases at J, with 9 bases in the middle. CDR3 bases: TGTGCCACCAGCCCCGCCGGGTACGAGCAGTACTTC. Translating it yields CATSPAGYEQYF.

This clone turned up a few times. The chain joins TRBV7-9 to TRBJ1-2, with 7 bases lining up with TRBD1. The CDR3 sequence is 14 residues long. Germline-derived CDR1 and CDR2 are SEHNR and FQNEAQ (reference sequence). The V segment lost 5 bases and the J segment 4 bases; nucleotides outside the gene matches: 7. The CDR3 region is CASSTRQGSYGYTF. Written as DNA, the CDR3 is TGTGCCAGCAGCACCCGACAGGGCTCCTATGGCTACACCTTC.

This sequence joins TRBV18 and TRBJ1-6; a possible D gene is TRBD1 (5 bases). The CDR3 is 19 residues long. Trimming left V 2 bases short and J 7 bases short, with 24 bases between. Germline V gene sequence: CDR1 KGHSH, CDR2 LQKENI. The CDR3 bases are TGTGCCAGCTCACCAAATCTCGGGACGGGGCCCGGGCAGAATTCACCCCTCCACTTT. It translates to CASSPNLGTGPGQNSPLHF.

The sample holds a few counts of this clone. Here the CDR3 DNA reads TGTGCCAGCAGGCGGGGGGGTGAGCAGTTCTTC. It codes for CASRRGGEQFF. The J gene is TRBJ2-1, the V gene TRBV11-2, with TRBD2 matching 9 bases. The CDR3 runs to 11 residues. Germline CDR1 reads SGHAT; CDR2 reads FQNNGV. J gave up 9 bases and V 6 bases, and 0 bases lay outside the gene matches.

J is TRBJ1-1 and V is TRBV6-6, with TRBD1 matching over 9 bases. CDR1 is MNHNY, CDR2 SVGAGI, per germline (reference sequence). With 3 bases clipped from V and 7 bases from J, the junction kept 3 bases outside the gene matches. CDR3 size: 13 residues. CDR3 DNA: TGTGCCAGCAGTTATTTGACAGGGGGTGAAGCTTTCTTT. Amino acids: CASSYLTGGEAFF.

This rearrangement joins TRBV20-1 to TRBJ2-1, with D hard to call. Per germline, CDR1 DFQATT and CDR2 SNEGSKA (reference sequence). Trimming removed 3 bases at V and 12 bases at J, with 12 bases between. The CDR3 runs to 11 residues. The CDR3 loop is CSASKPIGQFF. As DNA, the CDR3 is TGCAGTGCTAGTAAGCCGATTGGGCAGTTCTTC.

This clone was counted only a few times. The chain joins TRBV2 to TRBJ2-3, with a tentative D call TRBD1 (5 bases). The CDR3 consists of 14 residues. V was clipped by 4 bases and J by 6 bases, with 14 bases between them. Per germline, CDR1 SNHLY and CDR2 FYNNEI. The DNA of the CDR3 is TGTGCCAGCAGTGTTGCAGGGTCCTCGGATACGCAGTATTTT. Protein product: CASSVAGSSDTQYF.

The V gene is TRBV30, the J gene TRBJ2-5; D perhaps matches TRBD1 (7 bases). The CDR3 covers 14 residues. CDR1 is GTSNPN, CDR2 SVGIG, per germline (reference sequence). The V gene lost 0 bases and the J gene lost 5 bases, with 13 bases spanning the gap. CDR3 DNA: TGTGCCTGGAGTGTAGGAGGGGGCGGGGAGACCCAGTACTTC. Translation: CAWSVGGGGETQYF. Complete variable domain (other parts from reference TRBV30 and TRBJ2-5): SQTIHQWPATLVQPVGSPLSLECTVEGTSNPNLYWYRQAAGRGLQLLFYSVGIGQISSEVPQNLSASRPQDRQFILSSKKLLLSDSGFYLCAWSVGGGGETQYFGPGTRLLVL.

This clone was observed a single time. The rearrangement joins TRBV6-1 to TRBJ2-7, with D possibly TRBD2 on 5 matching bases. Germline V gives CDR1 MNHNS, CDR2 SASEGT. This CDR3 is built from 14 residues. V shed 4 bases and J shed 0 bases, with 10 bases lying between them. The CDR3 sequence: CASSVPGISYEQYF. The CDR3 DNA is TGTGCCAGCAGTGTTCCGGGAATCTCCTACGAGCAGTACTTC.

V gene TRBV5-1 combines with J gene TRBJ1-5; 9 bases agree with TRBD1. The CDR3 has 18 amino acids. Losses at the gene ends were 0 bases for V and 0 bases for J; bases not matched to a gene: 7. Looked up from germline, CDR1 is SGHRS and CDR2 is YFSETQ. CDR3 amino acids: CASSLARTGDYSNQPQHF. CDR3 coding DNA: TGCGCCAGCAGCTTGGCCCGGACAGGGGACTATAGCAATCAGCCCCAGCATTTT.

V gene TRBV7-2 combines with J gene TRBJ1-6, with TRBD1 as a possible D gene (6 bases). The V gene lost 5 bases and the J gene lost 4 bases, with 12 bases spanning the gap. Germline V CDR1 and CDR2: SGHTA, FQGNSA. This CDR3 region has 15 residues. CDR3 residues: CASSAGTPYNSPLHF. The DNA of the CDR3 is TGTGCCAGCAGCGCCGGGACACCTTATAATTCACCCCTCCACTTT.

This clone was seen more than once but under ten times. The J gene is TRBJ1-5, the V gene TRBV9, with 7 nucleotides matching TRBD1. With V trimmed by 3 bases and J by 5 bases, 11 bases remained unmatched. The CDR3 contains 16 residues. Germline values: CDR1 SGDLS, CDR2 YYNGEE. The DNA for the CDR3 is TGTGCCAGCAGCGCAGGACAGGCTTCGCCGGATCAGCCCCAGCATTTT. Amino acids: CASSAGQASPDQPQHF.

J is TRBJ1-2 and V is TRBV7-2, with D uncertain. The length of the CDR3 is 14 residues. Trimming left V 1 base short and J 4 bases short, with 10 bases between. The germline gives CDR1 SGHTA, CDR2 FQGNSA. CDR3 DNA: TGTGCCAGCAGCTTAGGTTCCGGGAGCTATGGCTACACCTTC. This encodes CASSLGSGSYGYTF.

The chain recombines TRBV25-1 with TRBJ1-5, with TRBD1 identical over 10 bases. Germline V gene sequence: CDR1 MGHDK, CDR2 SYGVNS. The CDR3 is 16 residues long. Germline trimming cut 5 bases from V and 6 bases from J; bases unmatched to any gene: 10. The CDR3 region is CASSFLWDRGTQPQHF. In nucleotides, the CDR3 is TGTGCCAGCAGTTTCCTCTGGGACAGGGGTACTCAGCCCCAGCATTTT.

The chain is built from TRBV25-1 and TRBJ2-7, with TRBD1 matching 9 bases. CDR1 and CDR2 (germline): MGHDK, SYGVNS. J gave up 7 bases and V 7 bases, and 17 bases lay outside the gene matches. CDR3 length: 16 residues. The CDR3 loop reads CASTATAGTGSREQYF. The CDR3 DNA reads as TGTGCCAGCACCGCGACCGCAGGGACAGGGTCGCGGGAGCAGTACTTC.

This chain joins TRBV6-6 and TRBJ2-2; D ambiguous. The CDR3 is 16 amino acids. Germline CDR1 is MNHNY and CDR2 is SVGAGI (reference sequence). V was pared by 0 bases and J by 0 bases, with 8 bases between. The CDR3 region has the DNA TGTGCCAGCAGTTACTCGAACAGACCGAACACCGGGGAGCTGTTTTTT. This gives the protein CASSYSNRPNTGELFF.

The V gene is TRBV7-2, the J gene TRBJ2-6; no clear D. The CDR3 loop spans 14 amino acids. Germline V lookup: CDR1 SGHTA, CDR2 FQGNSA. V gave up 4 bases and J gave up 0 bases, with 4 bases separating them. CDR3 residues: CASSSGSGANVLTF. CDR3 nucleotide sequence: TGTGCCAGCAGCTCCGGCTCTGGGGCCAACGTCCTGACTTTC. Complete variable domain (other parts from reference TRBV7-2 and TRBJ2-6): GAGVSQSPSNKVTEKGKDVELRCDPISGHTALYWYRQSLGQGLEFLIYFQGNSAPDKSGLPSDRFSAERTGGSVSTLTIQRTQQEDSAVYLCASSSGSGANVLTFGAGSRLTVL.

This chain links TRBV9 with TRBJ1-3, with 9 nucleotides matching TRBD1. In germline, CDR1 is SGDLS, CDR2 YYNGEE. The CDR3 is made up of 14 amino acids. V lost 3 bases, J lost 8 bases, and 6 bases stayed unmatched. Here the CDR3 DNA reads TGTGCCAGCAGCGGGGGACAGGGCCGGGACACCATATATTTT. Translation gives CASSGGQGRDTIYF.

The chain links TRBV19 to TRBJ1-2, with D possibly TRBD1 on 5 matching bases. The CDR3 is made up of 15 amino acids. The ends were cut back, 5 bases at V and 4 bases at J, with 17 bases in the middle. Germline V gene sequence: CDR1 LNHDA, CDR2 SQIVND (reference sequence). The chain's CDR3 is CASSPRGLTRYGYTF. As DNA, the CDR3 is TGTGCCAGTAGTCCAAGGGGCCTGACCCGCTATGGCTACACCTTC.

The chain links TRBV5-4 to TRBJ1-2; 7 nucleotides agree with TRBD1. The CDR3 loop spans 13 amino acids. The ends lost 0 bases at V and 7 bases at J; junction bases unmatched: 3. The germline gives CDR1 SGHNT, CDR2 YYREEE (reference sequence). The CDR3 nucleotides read TGTGCCAGCAGCTTGGACAGGGGCGTTGGCTACACCTTC. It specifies CASSLDRGVGYTF.

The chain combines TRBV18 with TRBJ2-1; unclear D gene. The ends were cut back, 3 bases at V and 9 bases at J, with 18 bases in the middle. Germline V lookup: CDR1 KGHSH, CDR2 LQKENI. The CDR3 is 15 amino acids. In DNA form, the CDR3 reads TGTGCCAGCTCACCCTCGTCGTCACGGCCAGGTGAGCAGTTCTTC. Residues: CASSPSSSRPGEQFF.